Presented here are 21 T cell receptor beta chains from one specimen sequenced in a study of T cells after posttransplantation cyclophosphamide. Profiling relied on immunoSEQ multiplex PCR, and the TCRdb table lists in-frame clones only, not all of them. This sample shows about 12,000 clones and no singletons; approximately 6.8% rests with the ten largest. Sequencing was carried out using PBMCs. These receptors were taken from a middle-aged woman in good health, CMV-negative, and a related stem cell transplant donor.

This clone occurred many times. The genes are TRBV19 and TRBJ1-1; D perhaps matches TRBD1 (5 bases). Trimming pared 1 base from V and 11 bases from J, leaving 23 bases between. Germline V gene sequence: CDR1 LNHDA, CDR2 SQIVND (reference sequence). This CDR3 region has 16 residues. The CDR3 region has the DNA TGTGCCAGTAGTATAGGCCCCTCCCCACGGCAGGGCTTCGCTTTCTTT. This gives the protein CASSIGPSPRQGFAFF.

This clone was found many times. This chain connects TRBV5-1 to TRBJ1-1, with 8 bases aligning to TRBD1. V lost 4 bases, J lost 5 bases, and 7 bases stayed unmatched. The CDR3 runs to 14 residues. In germline, CDR1 is SGHRS, CDR2 YFSETQ. In nucleotides, the CDR3 is TGCGCCAGCAGCACCCAGGGGGCTCAGACTGAAGCTTTCTTT. Encoded protein: CASSTQGAQTEAFF.

This clone was recorded many times. CDR3 sequence reads: CASSSERSWNQPQHF. In DNA, the CDR3 is TGTGCCAGCAGCTCAGAGAGGTCTTGGAATCAGCCCCAGCATTTT. The chain has TRBV7-8 and TRBJ1-5, with D unclear. The CDR3 has 15 amino acids. Trimming shortened V by 4 bases and J by 4 bases, and 14 bases separated the two germline ends. The germline CDR1 and CDR2 sequences are SGHVS and FQNEAQ. The full variable domain, in which reference TRBV7-8 and TRBJ1-5 provide the parts outside the CDR3, is GAGVSQSPRYKVAKRGQDVALRCDPISGHVSLFWYQQALGQGPEFLTYFQNEAQLDKSGLPSDRFFAERPEGSVSTLKIQRTQQEDSAVYLCASSSERSWNQPQHFGDGTRLSIL.

Ten or more counts support this clone. This chain joins TRBV7-3 and TRBJ2-1; 7 nucleotides line up with TRBD2. The CDR3 loop spans 17 amino acids. V lost 5 bases and J lost 6; bases outside the gene matches: 16. Germline CDR1 SGHTA, CDR2 FQGTGA. The CDR3 reads CASSPAVGGGGRNEQFF. CDR3 DNA: TGTGCCAGCAGCCCAGCAGTGGGTGGGGGGGGACGCAATGAGCAGTTCTTC.

This clone occurred many times. V is TRBV30 and J is TRBJ1-1; weak D call: TRBD1 (5 bases). CDR1 is GTSNPN, CDR2 SVGIG, per germline (reference sequence). The V end was cut by 7 bases, the J end by 10 bases, with 7 bases between. The CDR3 totals 8 residues. CDR3 DNA: TGTGCCTCGGGGGGAGCTTTCTTT. Translating gives CASGGAFF.

The table lists this clone with many counts. Here the CDR3 reads CASSLQRDTQYF. CDR3 coding DNA: TGTGCCAGCAGCCTTCAGCGAGATACGCAGTATTTT. The rearrangement uses TRBV5-4 and TRBJ2-3; no firm D call. The CDR3 length is 12 residues. Germline V lookup: CDR1 SGHNT, CDR2 YYREEE (reference sequence). Trimming left V 4 bases short and J 5 bases short, with 8 bases between. Filled out from reference TRBV5-4 and TRBJ2-3, the complete variable domain reads ETGVTQSPTHLIKTRGQQVTLRCSSQSGHNTVSWYQQALGQGPQFIFQYYREEENGRGNFPPRFSGLQFPNYSSELNVNALELDDSALYLCASSLQRDTQYFGPGTRLTVL.

This clone was recorded many times. The V and J genes are TRBV5-1 and TRBJ1-1; no clear D gene. The V end was cut by 4 bases, the J end by 1 base, with 17 bases between. Germline CDR1 reads SGHRS; CDR2 reads YFSETQ. This CDR3 region has 16 residues. The CDR3 nucleotides are TGCGCCAGCAGCCTAATGTTATCGGGGTCGAACACTGAAGCTTTCTTT. The encoded protein is CASSLMLSGSNTEAFF.

This clone occurred many times. The CDR3 loop is CASSLGPSNTEAFF. In nucleotides, the CDR3 is TGCGCCAGCAGCTTGGGTCCTTCGAACACTGAAGCTTTCTTT. This chain joins TRBV5-1 and TRBJ1-1; the D is unclear. Trimming removed 0 bases from V and 1 base from J, with 7 bases in between. Germline V gives CDR1 SGHRS, CDR2 YFSETQ. The CDR3 extends over 14 amino acids.

In this sample, this clone turned up many times. The gene calls are TRBV6-5 and TRBJ2-1; 9 bases match TRBD2. This CDR3 has 15 residues. The trim removed 8 bases at V and 6 bases at J, leaving 11 bases unmatched. The germline V gene encodes CDR1 MNHEY and CDR2 SVGAGI. CDR3 protein: CASPGAGGPSNEQFF. CDR3 DNA: TGTGCCAGCCCCGGTGCGGGAGGGCCTTCCAATGAGCAGTTCTTC.

This clone was found many times. The rearrangement links TRBV29-1 to TRBJ1-2; D remains unclear. The germline gives CDR1 SQVTM, CDR2 ANQGSEA. V lost 4 bases, J lost 3 bases, and 6 bases lay in between. CDR3 length: 11 amino acids. In DNA form, the CDR3 reads TGCAGCGTTGGGCGGGACTATGGCTACACCTTC. It is translated as CSVGRDYGYTF.

The sample holds many counts of this clone. This chain connects TRBV7-6 to TRBJ2-1, with TRBD2 matching over 12 bases. Per germline, CDR1 SGHVS and CDR2 FNYEAQ. The junction had 11 bases not matched to a gene; V was cut back by 1 base and J by 7 bases. CDR3 size: 18 residues. DNA of the CDR3: TGTGCCAGCAGCTTAGACTCAAGACTAGCGGGGGCTAGGAATGAGCAGTTCTTC. Amino acid sequence: CASSLDSRLAGARNEQFF.

Many counts were recorded for this clone. The rearrangement uses TRBV9 and TRBJ1-4; no reliable D call. The V end was cut by 3 bases, the J end by 12 bases, with 9 bases between. This CDR3 is 11 amino acids long. Germline loops: CDR1 SGDLS, CDR2 YYNGEE. Here the CDR3 reads CASSGGLELFF. The DNA for the CDR3 is TGTGCCAGCAGCGGTGGACTGGAACTGTTTTTT.

This clone was counted many times. The junction shows a germline mismatch at one end, possibly a read error. The rearrangement joins TRBV11-2 to TRBJ1-1; D perhaps matches TRBD1 (5 bases). CDR1 is SGHAT, CDR2 FQNNGV, per germline. The CDR3 has 12 residues. In DNA form, the CDR3 reads TGTGCCAGCAGCGCGGGGGGAGGAACCCCACCTTTT. Protein: CASSAGGGTPPF.

This clone was observed a few times. V usage is TRBV11-3 and J usage is TRBJ2-5; 10 bases are a match to TRBD2. Trimming removed 1 base from V and 1 base from J; junction bases left unmatched: 6. The CDR3 extends over 17 amino acids. CDR1 is SGHNT, CDR2 YENEEA, per germline. CDR3 in DNA: TGTGCCAGCAGCTTAGGTCTAGCGGGGGTCCGCCAAGAGACCCAGTACTTC. This sequence encodes CASSLGLAGVRQETQYF.

This clone was seen at least ten times. V usage is TRBV6-6 and J usage is TRBJ2-1; 8 nucleotides match TRBD2. Germline V gene data show CDR1 as MNHNY and CDR2 as SVGAGI (reference sequence). The trim removed 4 bases at V and 4 bases at J, leaving 6 bases unmatched. The CDR3 spans 15 residues. The CDR3 sequence: CASSLDRGGYNEQFF. CDR3 DNA sequence: TGTGCCAGCAGTTTAGACCGGGGGGGATACAATGAGCAGTTCTTC.

This clone was detected ten times or more. An end of the junction differs from the germline gene, which may be a read error. The gene calls are TRBV7-7 and TRBJ2-5; tentatively, D is TRBD2 (7 bases). The germline V gene has CDR1 SSHAT and CDR2 FNYEAQ (reference sequence). CDR3 length: 15 residues. Here the CDR3 reads CASSFGGGNQETQYF. As DNA, the CDR3 is TGTGCTAGCAGCTTTGGGGGGGGCAACCAAGAGACCCAGTACTTC.

This clone was observed a handful of times. The chain joins TRBV5-1 to TRBJ2-1, with 7 bases identical to TRBD2. Germline-derived CDR1 and CDR2 are SGHRS and YFSETQ. V lost 4 bases and J lost 6; bases outside the gene matches: 10. CDR3 length equals 15 residues. CDR3 in DNA: TGCGCCAGCAGCACTGACGTGCGGGGGACCAATGAGCAGTTCTTC. Its protein is CASSTDVRGTNEQFF.

This clone was seen repeatedly, ten times or more. The rearrangement links TRBV7-3 to TRBJ2-2; D gene uncertain. With 4 bases removed from V and 7 bases from J, the gap between germline ends came to 7 bases. CDR1 is SGHTA and CDR2 is FQGTGA in the germline V gene. This CDR3 is built from 12 residues. The CDR3 spells CASSSYGGELFF. CDR3 DNA: TGTGCCAGCAGCTCCTACGGCGGGGAGCTGTTTTTT. Together with reference TRBV7-3 and TRBJ2-2, the CDR3 gives the full variable domain: GAGVSQTPSNKVTEKGKYVELRCDPISGHTALYWYRQSLGQGPEFLIYFQGTGAADDSGLPNDRFFAVRPEGSVSTLKIQRTERGDSAVYLCASSSYGGELFFGEGSRLTVL.

This clone turned up a few times. This chain links TRBV5-1 with TRBJ2-5; 9 bases map to TRBD1. The CDR3 contains 15 residues. Per the germline V gene, CDR1 is SGHRS and CDR2 is YFSETQ. The V gene end was trimmed by 4 bases and the J gene end by 3 bases; junction bases not matched to a gene: 7. Written as DNA, the CDR3 is TGCGCCAGCAGCCAGACAGGGGGGGGGAAAGAGACCCAGTACTTC. Translated: CASSQTGGGKETQYF.

There are many counts of this clone. The V call is TRBV7-6, the J call TRBJ2-1, with D possibly being TRBD2 (6 bases). Trimming left V 1 base short and J 5 bases short, with 21 bases between. In germline, CDR1 is SGHVS, CDR2 FNYEAQ. There are 18 residues in the CDR3. In nucleotides, the CDR3 is TGTGCCAGCAGCTTAGAAGGGCTCGCGGGACTCTTAGACAATGAGCAGTTCTTC. Amino acid sequence: CASSLEGLAGLLDNEQFF.

This clone has ten or more counts. V usage is TRBV19 and J usage is TRBJ1-2, with D perhaps matching TRBD1 (5 bases). V was clipped by 3 bases and J by 4 bases, with 9 bases between them. The CDR3 runs 13 residues. CDR1 is LNHDA, CDR2 SQIVND, per germline (reference sequence). The CDR3 nucleotides read TGTGCCAGTAGTATGGGGCTGCTCTATGGCTACACCTTC. Protein sequence: CASSMGLLYGYTF.